This TCR beta chain is drawn from a study of shared clonotypes between healthy human individuals. Overall study findings and caveats: An effect of sequencing depth on clonotype sharing among donors was expected. Naive CD4 clonotypes overlapped across several donors at about 5.3%.

Produced via immunoSEQ multiplex PCR; TCRdb's table is partial and in-frame only. The table lists roughly 2.1 million clones, under 95% of them singletons. CD8 cells regarded as naive lacked CD45RO, were positively chosen for CCR7, and omitted terminally differentiated effector memory CD45RA+ cells. Recent vaccinations or acute infections were absent in the healthy HIV-negative adult donors. Every donor was a Caucasian adult from Nashville, Tennessee. Comment on this clone: Its specificity is not known.

The CDR3 has 13 amino acids. Germline V gives CDR1 LNHNV, CDR2 YYDKDF (reference sequence). With 5 bases removed from V and 8 bases from J, the gap between germline ends came to 15 bases. What was sequenced was naive CD8+ T cells from PBMCs. The chain is built from TRBV15 and TRBJ1-1, with D unclear. This clonotype was sampled from a man younger than 35 in good health. Some clones in this sample may be carry-over from other donors' samples. CDR3 amino acids: CATSYTLWAEAFF. CDR3 sequence (DNA): TGTGCCACCAGCTATACCCTATGGGCAGAAGCTTTCTTT.